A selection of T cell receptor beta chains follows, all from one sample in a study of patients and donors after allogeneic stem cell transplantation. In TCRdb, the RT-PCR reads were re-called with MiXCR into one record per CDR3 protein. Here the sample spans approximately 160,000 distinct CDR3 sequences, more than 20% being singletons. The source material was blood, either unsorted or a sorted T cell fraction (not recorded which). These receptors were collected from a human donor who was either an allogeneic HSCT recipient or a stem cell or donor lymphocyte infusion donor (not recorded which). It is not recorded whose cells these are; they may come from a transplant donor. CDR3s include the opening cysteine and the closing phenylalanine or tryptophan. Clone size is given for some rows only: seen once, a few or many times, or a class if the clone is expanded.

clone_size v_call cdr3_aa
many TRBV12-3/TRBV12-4 CASSLPDRVRTEAFF
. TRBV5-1 CASSLYIQETQYF
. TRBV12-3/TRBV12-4 CASSSAGELFF
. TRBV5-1 CASSLARTGGVDTQYF
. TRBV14 CASSVRGPGVTDTQYF
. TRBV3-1 CASSDRTAKNIQYF
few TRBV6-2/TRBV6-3 CASSPEYDYGYTF
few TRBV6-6 CASSYSGQTDTQYF
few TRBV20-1 CSARLPRGGTEAFF
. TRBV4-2 CASSQGSRGGTEAFF
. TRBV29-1 CSATDRGLYEQYF
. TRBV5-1 CASSPGGGMTEAFF
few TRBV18 CASSPSQETQYF
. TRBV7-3 CASSPHRGGNNEQFF
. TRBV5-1 CASSLAAAIQGVNIQYF
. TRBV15 CATSRDSNTGELFF
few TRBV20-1 CSASGSSSYNEQFF
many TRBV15 CATSSRRGQYNQPQHF
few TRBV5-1 CASSSNRVEAFF
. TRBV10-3 CAIRAGTEAFF
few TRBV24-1 CATSAAGHGELFF
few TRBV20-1 CSARRWTSGITGELFF
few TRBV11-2 CASSFIAGYGYTF
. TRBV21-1 CAIVDTQYF
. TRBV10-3 CAISEQWDVLTF
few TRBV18 CASSPWDRGAHNEQFF